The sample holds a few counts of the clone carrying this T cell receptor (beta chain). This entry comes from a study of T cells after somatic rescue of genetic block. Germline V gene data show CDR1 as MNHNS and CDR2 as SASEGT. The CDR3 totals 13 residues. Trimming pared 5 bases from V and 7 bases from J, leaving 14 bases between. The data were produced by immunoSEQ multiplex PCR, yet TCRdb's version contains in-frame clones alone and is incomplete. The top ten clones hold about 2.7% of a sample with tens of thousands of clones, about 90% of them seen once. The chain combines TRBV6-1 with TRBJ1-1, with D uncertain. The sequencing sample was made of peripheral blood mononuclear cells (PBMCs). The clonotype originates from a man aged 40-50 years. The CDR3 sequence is CASSYERRLEAFF. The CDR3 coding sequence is TGTGCCAGCAGTTATGAAAGACGGCTTGAAGCTTTCTTT.